Detailed here is one TCR beta chain. Its antigen remains unidentified. Base qualities are not provided; no much larger clone lies one nucleotide away. The data are from a study of persistence of HIV-infected CD4 T cells (dated by TCRdb to about 2020). Background on the whole study: The median time participants had been on suppressive ART was eight to nine years. Apart from a couple of participants who underwent leukapheresis at a single time point, peripheral blood samples of up to about 180 mL were collected from participants at multiple time points. Anti-CD3/anti-CD28 stimulation activated a higher proportion of cells, with a lower memory fraction, than antigen stimulation. The study isolated CMV- and HIV-1 Gag-responding CD4+ T cells from ART-treated individuals to examine antigen-driven clonal expansion of HIV-1-infected cells. Proviral sequencing was used to assess clonality among infected cells, whereas TCRbeta sequencing gauged the clonality of all cells within each sorted population. For the TCR cluster analysis across participants, about 8 participants were included for CMV and about 7 participants for Gag.

According to the germline V gene, CDR1 reads MGHRA and CDR2 reads YSYEKL. The CDR3 holds 17 amino acids from the cysteine to the phenylalanine. Only the CDR3 portion is preserved as DNA: 51 bases, with reading frame beginning at the first base. A distance of 13 bases separates the germline ends of V and J, which lose 0 bases and 0 bases respectively. TCRbeta repertoires were sequenced from genomic DNA with the immunoSEQ hsTCRB assay version 4 in survey mode. Genomic DNA was diluted to 10 ng/uL, using up to roughly 1 ug per sample for TCRbeta sequencing. The paper's data handling went like this. ImmunoSeq Analyzer 3.0 was used for analysis of TCRbeta data, and diversity was computed on productive nucleotide rearrangements. Using the Immunarch R package, the improved Chao index served to estimate lower-bound TCR diversity and the Gini coefficient served to estimate clonality. Different nucleotide rearrangements encoding the same CDR3beta amino acid sequence were treated as distinct clonotypes. Differential abundance analysis identified TCRbeta sequences significantly enriched in antigen-responding cells relative to anti-CD3/anti-CD28-activated cells. GLIPH2 grouped TCRs by predicted peptide-MHC specificity, both within each participant and across combined participant data sets. TCRdb carries this immuneACCESS record with in-frame sequences only. Its versions omit some clonotypes, under half of them owing to an unresolved V gene in the studies checked, with the rest unexplained. The DNA gave D and trimming, while V, J and clone size come from that table. The sample table holds under 45,000 clones, of which roughly 90% were seen once. Approximately 0.93% of the sample lies in the top ten.

Overall study outcomes, separate from this receptor: Only a small number of individuals took part in the study, and the range of antigens tested was limited. TCR oligoclonality correlated with proviral oligoclonality within the same sorted populations. Because the TCR analyses were done in bulk, restricting them to just the rare CMV-responding cells that actually carried HIV-1 proviruses was not possible. TCRbeta richness in CMV- and Gag-responding cells was significantly lower than in anti-CD3/anti-CD28-responding cells; CMV-responding cells had higher oligoclonality than CD3/CD28-stimulated and Gag-responding cells. Enrichment of degenerate expanded CDR3beta sequences was found in antigen-responding cells, suggesting convergent selection of CD4+ responses to CMV and Gag.

The treatment or condition tag for this specimen amounts to: suppressive antiretroviral therapy. As a nonspecific positive control representing the CD4+ T cell repertoire, cells were stimulated with anti-CD3/anti-CD28 magnetic beads. Responding CD4+ T cells were sorted by upregulation of both CD40 ligand and CD69. HIV-1-infected adults in whom suppressive ART had been started during chronic infection were enrolled as participants. For at least 4 years, the participants' plasma HIV-1 RNA had been undetectable, below 50 copies/mL. To be included, a participant needed positive CMV serology and a CD4+ T cell count above 400 cells/uL. Before stimulation, PBMCs were isolated using density centrifugation and then depleted of CD8+ T cells. For 15 to 20 hours, the CD8-depleted PBMCs were stimulated with anti-CD28/CD49d costimulation, a CD40-blocking antibody, and enfuvirtide to prevent new infections. Cell sorting was done on a Beckman Coulter MoFlo Legacy or XDP sorter, and dead cells were excluded with propidium iodide. Genomic DNA was extracted using the QIAamp DNA Mini Kit for samples with more than one million cells and using the Quick-DNA Microprep Kit for all other samples.

The sequenced sample was CD4+ T cells sorted from PBMCs after approximately 18-hour stimulation, obtained from a patient who received antiretroviral therapy. The sample's cell subset or site label is to be understood as: CD40L+CD69+ CD4 T cells responding to anti-CD3/anti-CD28 beads, representing the overall repertoire. The V and J segments used are TRBV4-1 and TRBJ2-3; a weak D assignment points to TRBD2 (7 bases agree). The TCR comes from an adult man with HIV who was CMV-seropositive. The DNA sequence reads TGCGCCAGCAGCCAAGAAGGGGGGAGGGTCAGCACAGATACGCAGTATTTT. Its protein is CASSQEGGRVSTDTQYF.